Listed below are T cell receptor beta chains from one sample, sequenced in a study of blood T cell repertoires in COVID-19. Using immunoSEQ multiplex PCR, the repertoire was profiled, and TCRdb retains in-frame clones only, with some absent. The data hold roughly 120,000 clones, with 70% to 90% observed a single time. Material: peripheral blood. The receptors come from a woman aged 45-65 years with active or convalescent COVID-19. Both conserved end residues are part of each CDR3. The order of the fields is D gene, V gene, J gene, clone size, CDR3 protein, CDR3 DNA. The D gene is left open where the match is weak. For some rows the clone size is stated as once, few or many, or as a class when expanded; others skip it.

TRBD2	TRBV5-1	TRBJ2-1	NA	CASSWTGTSGEEFF	TGCGCCAGCAGCTGGACCGGGACTAGCGGAGAGGAGTTCTTC
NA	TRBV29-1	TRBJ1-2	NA	CSVLGVYGYTF	TGCAGCGTTCTGGGAGTTTATGGCTACACCTTC
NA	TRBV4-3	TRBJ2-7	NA	CASSQDDQGTSYEQYF	TGCGCCAGCAGCCAAGATGATCAGGGTACTTCCTACGAGCAGTACTTC
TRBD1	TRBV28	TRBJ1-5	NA	CASIRTGPLNQPQHF	TGTGCCAGCATCCGGACAGGGCCTTTAAATCAGCCCCAGCATTTT
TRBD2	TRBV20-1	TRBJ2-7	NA	CSASSSGRGKQYF	TGCAGTGCTAGTTCTAGCGGGAGAGGCAAACAGTACTTC
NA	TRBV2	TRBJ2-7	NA	CATRETSYEQYF	TGTGCCACCCGGGAAACCTCCTACGAGCAGTACTTC
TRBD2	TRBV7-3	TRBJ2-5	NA	CASTLTLAGGRETQYF	TGTGCCAGCACCCTAACCCTAGCGGGAGGGCGTGAGACCCAGTACTTC
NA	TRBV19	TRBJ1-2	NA	CASTIETDSEGYTF	TGTGCCAGTACTATAGAGACGGACAGTGAAGGCTACACCTTC
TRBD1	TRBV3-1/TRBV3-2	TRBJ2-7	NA	CASSQLDRAYEQYF	TGTGCCAGCAGCCAACTCGACAGGGCCTACGAGCAGTACTTC
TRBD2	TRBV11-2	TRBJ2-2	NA	CASSSAGGPRTGELFF	TGTGCCAGCAGCTCTGCGGGAGGGCCTCGGACCGGGGAGCTGTTTTTT
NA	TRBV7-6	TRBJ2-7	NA	CASSSTLYEQYF	TGTGCCAGCAGCTCGACACTCTACGAGCAGTACTTC
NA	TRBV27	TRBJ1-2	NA	CASSLSRAQVGYTF	TGTGCCAGCAGTTTATCAAGAGCACAGGTTGGCTACACCTTC
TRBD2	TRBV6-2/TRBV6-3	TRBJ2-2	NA	CASSSLAVNTGELFF	TGTGCCAGCAGTTCGCTAGCGGTGAACACCGGGGAGCTGTTTTTT
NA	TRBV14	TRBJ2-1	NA	CASSQGFRVRRNEQFF	TGTGCCAGCAGCCAAGGGTTCCGGGTCCGGCGGAATGAGCAGTTCTTC
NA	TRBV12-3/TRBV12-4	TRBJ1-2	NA	CASSTDRIYGYTF	TGTGCCAGCAGCACCGACAGGATTTATGGCTACACCTTC
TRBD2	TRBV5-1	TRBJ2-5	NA	CASSREEGQTQYF	TGCGCCAGCAGCCGGGAGGAGGGGCAGACCCAGTACTTC
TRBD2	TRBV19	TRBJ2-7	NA	CASGTSGPYEQYF	TGTGCCAGTGGGACTAGCGGGCCCTACGAGCAGTACTTC
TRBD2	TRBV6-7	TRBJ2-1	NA	CASRTSGTDEQFF	TGTGCCAGCAGGACTAGCGGGACGGATGAGCAGTTCTTC
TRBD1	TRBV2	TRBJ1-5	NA	CAGATGTASNQPQHF	TGTGCCGGAGCGACCGGGACAGCGAGCAATCAGCCCCAGCATTTT
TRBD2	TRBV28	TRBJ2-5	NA	CASRRTSGTQETQYF	TGTGCCAGCAGACGGACTAGCGGGACCCAAGAGACCCAGTACTTC
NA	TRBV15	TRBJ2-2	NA	CATRRGRWGNTGELFF	TGTGCCACCAGACGGGGGAGGTGGGGGAACACCGGGGAGCTGTTTTTT
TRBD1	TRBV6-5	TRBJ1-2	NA	CASSPGQGVRGYTF	TGTGCCAGCAGCCCGGGACAGGGAGTACGTGGCTACACCTTC
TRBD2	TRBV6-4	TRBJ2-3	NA	CASSVDLGGADTQYF	TGTGCCAGCAGTGTCGACTTGGGAGGGGCCGATACGCAGTATTTT
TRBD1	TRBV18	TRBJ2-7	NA	CASSPRTGSNEQYF	TGTGCCAGCTCACCACGGACAGGGTCGAACGAGCAGTACTTC
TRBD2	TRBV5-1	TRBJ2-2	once	CASSSTSGGTGELFF	TGCGCCAGCAGCTCTACTAGCGGGGGCACCGGGGAGCTGTTTTTT
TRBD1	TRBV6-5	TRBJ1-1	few	CASSTDRENTEAFF	TGTGCCAGCAGTACCGACAGGGAGAACACTGAAGCTTTCTTT
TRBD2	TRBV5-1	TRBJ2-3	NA	CASSSTRASGISTDTQYF	TGCGCCAGCAGCTCAACTCGCGCTAGCGGGATCAGCACAGATACGCAGTATTTT
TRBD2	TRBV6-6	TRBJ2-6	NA	CAGGLAGPSGANVLTF	TGTGCCGGGGGACTAGCGGGACCATCTGGGGCCAACGTCCTGACTTTC
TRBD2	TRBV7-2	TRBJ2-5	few	CASSSLGLGTETQYF	TGTGCCAGCAGCTCCCTGGGACTAGGGACGGAGACCCAGTACTTC
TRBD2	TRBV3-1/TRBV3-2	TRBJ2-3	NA	CASSLAGGFGDTQYF	TGTGCCAGCAGTCTAGCGGGAGGGTTTGGAGATACGCAGTATTTT
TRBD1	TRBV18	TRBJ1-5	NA	CASSGTAGNQPQHF	TGTGCCAGCTCCGGGACAGCCGGCAATCAGCCCCAGCATTTT
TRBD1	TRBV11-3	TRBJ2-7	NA	CASSTGVEQYF	TGTGCCAGCAGCACAGGGGTTGAGCAGTACTTC
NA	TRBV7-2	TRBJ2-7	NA	CASSPTRFGEQYF	TGTGCCAGCAGCCCCACTAGATTCGGGGAGCAGTACTTC
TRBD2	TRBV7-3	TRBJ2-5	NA	CASSPSGIRKETQYF	TGTGCCAGCAGCCCTAGCGGGATCCGAAAGGAGACCCAGTACTTC
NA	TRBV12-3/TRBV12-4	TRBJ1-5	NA	CASSRPDQPQHF	TGTGCCAGCAGTCGTCCAGATCAGCCCCAGCATTTT
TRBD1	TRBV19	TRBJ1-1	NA	CASTGDTEAFF	TGTGCCAGCACAGGGGACACTGAAGCTTTCTTT
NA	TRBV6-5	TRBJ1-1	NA	CASRANTEAFF	TGTGCCAGCAGGGCGAACACTGAAGCTTTCTTT
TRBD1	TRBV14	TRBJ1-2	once	CASSRTQGARYGYTF	TGTGCCAGCAGCCGAACCCAGGGGGCTCGGTATGGCTACACCTTC
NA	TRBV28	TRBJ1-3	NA	CASVMSGPAGTNTIYF	TGTGCCAGCGTGATGTCGGGGCCGGCGGGGACAAACACCATATATTTT
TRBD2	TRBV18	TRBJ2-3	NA	CASSPPGLALTDTQYF	TGTGCCAGCTCACCCCCGGGACTAGCTTTGACAGATACGCAGTATTTT
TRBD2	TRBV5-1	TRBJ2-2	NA	CASSSGLAGGTGELFF	TGCGCCAGCAGCTCGGGACTAGCGGGAGGCACCGGGGAGCTGTTTTTT
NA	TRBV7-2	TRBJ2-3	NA	CASSLSSAGTDTQYF	TGTGCCAGCAGCTTATCCAGCGCGGGCACAGATACGCAGTATTTT
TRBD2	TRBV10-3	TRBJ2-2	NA	CAISTSGNTGELFF	TGTGCCATCTCGACTAGCGGGAACACCGGGGAGCTGTTTTTT
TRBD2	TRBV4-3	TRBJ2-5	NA	CASSQDFISGGGSETQYF	TGCGCCAGCAGCCAAGATTTTATAAGCGGGGGTGGTTCAGAGACCCAGTACTTC
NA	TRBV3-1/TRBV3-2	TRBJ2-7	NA	CASRRGYEQYF	TGTGCCAGCCGACGAGGCTACGAGCAGTACTTC
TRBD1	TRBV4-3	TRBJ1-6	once	CASSFWTGEYNSPLHF	TGCGCCAGCAGCTTTTGGACAGGCGAATATAATTCACCCCTCCACTTT
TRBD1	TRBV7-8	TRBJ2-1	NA	CASSFPEQGGDEQFF	TGTGCCAGCAGCTTTCCAGAACAGGGGGGCGATGAGCAGTTCTTC
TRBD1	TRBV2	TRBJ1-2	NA	CASSGGTGYKSSYGYTF	TGTGCCAGCAGTGGCGGGACAGGGTACAAGAGCAGCTATGGCTACACCTTC